Included here is one TCR beta chain sequence, with context. Seattle enrolled patients during active infection and tracked them longitudinally. The authors' processing: Reference gene primer amplification in the assay estimated nucleated cell counts. Generated by immunoSEQ multiplex PCR, the TCRdb table keeps only in-frame clones and is missing some. V, J and clone size derive from that table, while D and trimming were established from the DNA sequence. The sample lists fewer than 250,000 clones, 82% occurring once. The ends were cut back, 3 bases at V and 4 bases at J, with 17 bases in the middle. In germline, CDR1 is DFQATT, CDR2 SNEGSKA (reference sequence). The CDR3 loop spans 15 amino acids. This record belongs to a study of blood T cell repertoires in COVID-19. Study overall: The analysed material was cDNA or gDNA that came from T cells, B-cell-depleted T cells, or PBMCs.

The V call is TRBV20-1, the J call TRBJ2-3; D may be TRBD1 (5 bases). The material sequenced was peripheral blood. This TCR was sampled from a woman aged 55-69 years with COVID-19, enrolled during active disease. CDR3 DNA sequence: TGCAGTGCTAGTGATTGGGGCTCTTGGGCAGATACGCAGTATTTT. As protein: CSASDWGSWADTQYF.